This T cell receptor beta chain derives from a study of spatial heterogeneity in lung cancer. Study-wide background: Detection consistently yielded more beta chains than alpha chains. There were, on average, more than 8.5 raw-read appearances for each unique TCR and UMI combination.

Using its own MiXCR run on the 5' RACE reads, TCRdb lists one record per CDR3 protein. There are fewer than 13,000 distinct CDR3 sequences in the sample; about 8.6% occur only once, and roughly a quarter lies in the top ten. This clonotype was seen ten or more times. The time point here: sample taken at primary tumor resection. Tumor, nontumor lung or frozen PBMC supplied whole RNA, sequenced without sorting. This CDR3 has 13 residues. Germline V gene sequence: CDR1 MNHEY, CDR2 SMNVEV (reference sequence). Trimming took 9 bases from V and 8 from J, leaving 19 bases between them. This specimen was PBMCs, taken at surgery. The TCR sequence derives from a male donor with early-stage non-small cell lung cancer. This rearrangement joins TRBV27 to TRBJ1-2, with D tentatively TRBD1 (5 bases). The CDR3 sequence is CASAPPGRDGYTF. CDR3 nucleotide sequence: TGTGCCAGTGCCCCCCCCGGCAGGGACGGCTACACCTTC.